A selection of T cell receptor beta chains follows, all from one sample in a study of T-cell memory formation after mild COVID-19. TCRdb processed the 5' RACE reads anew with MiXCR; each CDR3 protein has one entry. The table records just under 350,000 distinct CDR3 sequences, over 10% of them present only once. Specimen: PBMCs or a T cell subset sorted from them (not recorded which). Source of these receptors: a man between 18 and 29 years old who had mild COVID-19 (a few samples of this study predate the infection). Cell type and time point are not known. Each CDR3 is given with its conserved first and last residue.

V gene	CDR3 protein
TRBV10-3	CAISVGLGDEQYF
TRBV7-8	CASSLYVTEAFF
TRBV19	CASSPSINQPQHF
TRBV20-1	CSARDPQGSNYGYTF
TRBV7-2	CASSSTGSRGYGYTF
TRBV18	CASSPPSEGDEKLFF
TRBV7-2	CASSPPLRRRTVGELFF
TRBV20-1	CSARGVTNEKLFF
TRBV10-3	CAISESTGTDTQYF
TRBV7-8	CASSLLAGSYEQYF
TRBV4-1	CASSPPPAENTGELFF
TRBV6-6	CASLTGDSPLHF
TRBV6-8	CASSSSLRDGSQETQYF
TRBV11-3	CASSLVQGAKSPLHF
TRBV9	CASSVGVSGGTDTQYF
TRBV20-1	CSALRETQYF
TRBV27	CASSLTATNTGELFF
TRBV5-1	CASSEGTGAGELFF
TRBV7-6	CASSKPDRVVNQPQHF
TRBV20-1	CSARGPQNTEAFF
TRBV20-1	CSARGVEDRMNTEAFF
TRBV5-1	CASSTDKPNYGYTF
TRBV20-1	CSARDWTSGGDSDTQYF
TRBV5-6	CASSLVVSTDTQYF
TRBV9	CASSPSTDPSTEAFF
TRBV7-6	CASSFGNGLQETQYF
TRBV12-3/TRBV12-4	CASSAGRFYGYTF
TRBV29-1	CSVEGDREGDNEQFF
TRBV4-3	CASSQDVSTGTRETQYF
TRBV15	CATSRSGTSRSYEQYF
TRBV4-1	CASSQEASAISPLHF
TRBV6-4	CASSPATSGGGADTQYF
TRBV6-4	CASRVRLQGPADTQYF
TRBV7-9	CASSLARQAPSGANVLTF
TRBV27	CASSLGGEHSPLHF
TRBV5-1	CASSLRGEETQYF
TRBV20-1	CSAPTDPYSNQPQHF
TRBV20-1	CSAREAGKETQYF
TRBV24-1	CATSDLGQGSDNEQFF
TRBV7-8	CASRRRGVETQYF
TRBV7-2	CASSFRPQGDEQYF
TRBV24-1	CATSDLRRPGSPLHF
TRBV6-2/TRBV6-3	CASSSDVLGYTF
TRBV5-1	CASSTRRGDGTGELFF
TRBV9	CASSGEIGLAGRGDEQFF
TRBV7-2	CASSIWVDNEQFF
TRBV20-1	CSVGRGLNQPQHF
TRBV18	CASSPTGGSTDTQYF
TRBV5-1	CASSLGLLRYNEQFF
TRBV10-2	CASSESHLNQPQHF